These 21 T cell receptor beta chains came from one sample sequenced in a study of tumor-infiltrating lymphocytes in primary liver carcinoma. Co-extracting RNA and DNA was done with roughly 18-32 mg of unsorted bulk tissue as input. TCR beta cDNA was prepared out of about 530 ng total RNA by means of a constant-region primer. The TCR beta library was amplified through three nested multiplex PCR rounds in a modified ARM-PCR procedure. The opening two PCR rounds, about 10 cycles each, paired TRBV1-TRBV30 forward primers with a C-beta reverse primer. TCRdb processed the multiplex PCR reads anew with MiXCR; each CDR3 protein has one entry. The sample lists about 21,000 distinct CDR3 sequences, approximately 79% occurring once. Material for sequencing was liver tumor tissue from sampling region 1. The subset was: tumor region T1, superior pole. The source is a woman in her 30s with primary liver carcinoma and hepatitis B virus infection.

This clonotype has just a few counts. This could be a read error, since a much larger clone is one nucleotide away. The chain recombines TRBV11-2 with TRBJ2-7; D might be TRBD1 or TRBD2, each matching 5 bases. CDR1 SGHAT and CDR2 FQNNGV come from the germline V gene. There are 14 residues in the CDR3. V lost 1 base and J 2 bases, leaving 9 bases between the germline ends. CDR3 loop: CASSLGGAAYEQYF. The CDR3 nucleotides read TGTGCCAGCAGCTTAGGAGGGGCAGCCTACGAGCAGTACTTC.

This clonotype is a singleton in its sample. This chain links TRBV5-8 with TRBJ1-5; 7 bases map to TRBD1. Germline CDR1 is SGHTS and CDR2 is YDEGEE. The ends lost 2 bases at V and 5 bases at J; junction bases unmatched: 7. The CDR3 is 15 amino acids. CDR3 coding DNA: TGTGCCAGCAGCTTCCGTGACAGGGATCATCAGCCCCAGCATTTT. Translation gives CASSFRDRDHQPQHF. Complete variable domain (other parts from reference TRBV5-8 and TRBJ1-5): EAGVTQSPTHLIKTRGQQATLRCSPISGHTSVYWYQQALGLGLQFLLWYDEGEERNRGNFPPRFSGRQFPNYSSELNVNALELEDSALYLCASSFRDRDHQPQHFGDGTRLSIL.

Concerning this clonotype: As the CDR3 is not closed by the conserved phenylalanine or tryptophan, this likely results from a read error. The chain uses TRBV30 and TRBJ2-7; 8 nucleotides line up with TRBD1. This CDR3 contains 16 residues. Germline values: CDR1 GTSNPN, CDR2 SVGIG (reference sequence). V lost 3 bases to trimming and J lost 2 bases; unmatched junction nucleotides: 12. CDR3: CAWRPIGQGYPYEQYL. CDR3 DNA sequence: TGTGCCTGGAGGCCCATCGGACAGGGCTATCCCTACGAGCAGTACTTA.

The rearrangement uses TRBV6-2 or TRBV6-3 and TRBJ2-7; 10 bases agree with TRBD2. Per germline, CDR1 MNHEY and CDR2 SVGEGT. This CDR3 has 15 residues. J gave up 4 bases and V 5 bases, and 8 bases lay outside the gene matches. The CDR3: CASSQLAGGPYEQYF. CDR3 in DNA: TGTGCCAGCAGTCAGTTAGCGGGAGGACCTTACGAGCAGTACTTC.

This clonotype was found once. Given the absence of the conserved phenylalanine or tryptophan at the CDR3 end, a read error is likely. The chain couples TRBV7-2 to TRBJ2-5; D gene uncertain. The CDR3 contains 14 residues. Germline CDR1 is SGHTA and CDR2 is FQGNSA. CDR3 sequence reads: CASSLVWSEETQYI. CDR3 coding DNA: TGTGCTAGCAGCTTAGTTTGGTCCGAAGAGACCCAGTACATC.

This rearrangement joins TRBV2 to TRBJ2-2, with D maybe TRBD2 (6 bases). The germline V gene encodes CDR1 SNHLY and CDR2 FYNNEI. Trimming cost V 4 bases and J 8 bases, with 11 bases left between them. This CDR3 is 13 amino acids long. CDR3 region: CASSAGGVGELFF. The CDR3 nucleotides read TGTGCCAGCAGTGCTGGAGGGGTAGGGGAGCTGTTTTTT.

Comments on this clonotype: This may arise from a read error, as a much more abundant clone is one base away. Because it lacks the conserved phenylalanine or tryptophan at the end, this CDR3 is likely a read error. The rearrangement links TRBV5-5 to TRBJ1-5; D is undetermined. The V gene's germline CDR1 is SGHKS and CDR2 YYEKEE (reference sequence). V dropped 5 bases and J dropped 5 bases, with 20 bases sitting between them. The CDR3 contains 16 residues. The CDR3 loop reads CASRVGLVQFHQPQHL. The CDR3 nucleotides are TGTGCCAGCAGAGTCGGGCTCGTACAGTTCCATCAGCCCCAGCATCTT.

For this clonotype: Mismatch with germline at one junction end may stem from a read error. The V gene is TRBV28, the J gene TRBJ1-5; D gene ambiguous. Germline V gives CDR1 MDHEN, CDR2 SYDVKM. The CDR3 is made up of 15 amino acids. The CDR3: CVSSLQVWSDQPQHF. DNA of the CDR3: TGTGTCAGCAGTTTACAAGTCTGGAGTGATCAGCCCCAGCATTTT.

This clonotype was seen a handful of times. One end of the junction fails to match germline, which may point to a read error. The chain carries TRBV30 and TRBJ2-7, with D hard to call. The CDR3 spans 13 residues. CDR1 is GTSNPN and CDR2 is SVGIG in the germline V gene (reference sequence). The CDR3 nucleotides read TGTGCCTGGAGCCCTGGTCCCCCGAACGATCAGTACTTC. This translates into CAWSPGPPNDQYF.

This clonotype came up once. At one end the junction does not follow the germline gene, possibly because of a read error. The V and J genes are TRBV2 and TRBJ2-1; the match to TRBD2 covers 7 bases. The CDR3 sequence is 12 residues long. In germline, CDR1 is SNHLY, CDR2 FYNNEI. The CDR3 is CSSRRERNEQLF. Written as DNA, the CDR3 is TGTTCCAGCAGGCGGGAGCGCAATGAGCAGCTCTTC.

This rearrangement joins TRBV10-3 to TRBJ2-1; perhaps TRBD2 as D (5 bases). Per germline, CDR1 ENHRY and CDR2 SYGVKD. With 0 bases removed from V and 1 base from J, the gap between germline ends came to 10 bases. The CDR3 sequence is 16 residues long. CDR3 loop: CAISESTSGSYNEQFF. The CDR3 nucleotides read TGTGCCATCAGTGAGTCAACGAGCGGATCCTACAATGAGCAGTTCTTC.

About this clonotype: The conserved phenylalanine or tryptophan is not found at the CDR3 terminus, so this likely reflects a read error. This chain links TRBV11-1 with TRBJ2-7; D not certain. Germline CDR1 is SGHAT and CDR2 is FQDESV (reference sequence). The CDR3 extends over 13 amino acids. The CDR3 nucleotides read TGTGTTAGCAGCTTAGGATGCCTCCGCGAGCAGTACCTC. Translating gives CVSSLGCLREQYL.

The rearrangement joins TRBV28 to TRBJ2-5; the D is unclear. Germline V gives CDR1 MDHEN, CDR2 SYDVKM. Trimming took off 6 bases at V and 0 bases at J, with 11 bases between the two ends. The CDR3 covers 14 residues. The CDR3: CASSLDLHQETQYF. CDR3 DNA sequence: TGTGCCAGCAGCTTGGACCTCCACCAAGAGACCCAGTACTTC.

Details on this clonotype: One end of the junction is discordant with germline, which a read error may explain. This chain joins TRBV7-8 and TRBJ1-4; D not resolved. The CDR3 extends over 15 amino acids. Germline V gives CDR1 SGHVS, CDR2 FQNEAQ. The CDR3 DNA is TGTGCCAGCAGCCCGCTGGAAGGGCGAGGCGAAAGACTGTTTTTT. Its protein product is CASSPLEGRGERLFF.

With respect to this clonotype: An end of the junction does not agree with germline; a read error may underlie this. V is TRBV11-1 and J is TRBJ2-1; D ambiguous. This CDR3 has 13 amino acids. The germline V gene encodes CDR1 SGHAT and CDR2 FQDESV (reference sequence). The CDR3 sequence: CASSLGRANVQFF. CDR3 DNA: TGTGCCAGCAGCTTAGGCCGGGCTAATGTGCAGTTCTTC.

In regard to this clonotype: An end of the junction differs from the germline gene, which may be a read error. V is TRBV11-1 and J is TRBJ2-5, with D maybe TRBD1 (5 bases). The CDR3 runs to 14 residues. Germline loops: CDR1 SGHAT, CDR2 FQDESV (reference sequence). The CDR3 DNA reads TGTGCCGGCAGCTTAGCAGGGTGCGAAGAGACCCAGTATTTC. Encoded protein: CAGSLAGCEETQYF. Variable domain in full (rest from reference TRBV11-1 and TRBJ2-5): EAEVAQSPRYKITEKSQAVAFWCDPISGHATLYWYRQILGQGPELLVQFQDESVVDDSQLPKDRFSAERLKGVDSTLKIQPAELGDSAMYLCAGSLAGCEETQYFGPGTRLLVL.

For this clonotype: The germline gene is not matched at one end of the junction; a read error may be the cause. This chain connects TRBV11-2 to TRBJ2-4; 14 nucleotides align to TRBD2. The CDR3 covers 21 residues. Germline CDR1 reads SGHAT; CDR2 reads FQNNGV. CDR3 in DNA: TGTGCCAGCAGCCATGCCGGGACATTTACCGGGACTAGCGGGAGACAAAACATTCTGTACTTC. This codes for CASSHAGTFTGTSGRQNILYF.

V is TRBV11-3 and J is TRBJ2-1, with TRBD2 identical over 9 bases. Germline CDR1 SGHNT, CDR2 YENEEA. V was clipped by 8 bases and J by 8 bases; unmatched bases: 13. The CDR3 covers 15 residues. In nucleotides, the CDR3 is TGTGCCAGCTGCAGACTAGCGGTGGGAGGGTATGAGCAGTTCTTC. Translation gives CASCRLAVGGYEQFF.

This clonotype has a count of ten or more. A read error is possible here, since a much larger clone lies one base away. Without the conserved terminal phenylalanine or tryptophan, this CDR3 likely stems from a read error. The chain joins TRBV28 to TRBJ2-1; D might be TRBD1 (6 bases). Germline V gives CDR1 MDHEN, CDR2 SYDVKM. The CDR3 sequence is 16 residues long. Trimming pared 3 bases from V and 7 bases from J, leaving 19 bases between. The CDR3, as DNA: TGTGCCAGCAGTTTCGAGGGGTGGCAGGGGTGGAATGAGCAGTTCCTC. Translating it yields CASSFEGWQGWNEQFL.

This clonotype was seen a few times. The junction does not match germline at one end; this may be a read error. The rearrangement links TRBV14 to TRBJ2-7; no reliable D call. The CDR3 has 11 residues. Per the germline V gene, CDR1 is SGHDN and CDR2 is FVKESK. The CDR3 region is CARSHHHKQYF. The CDR3 DNA follows: TGTGCCCGCAGCCACCACCACAAGCAGTATTTC.

About this clonotype itself: Relative to the germline gene, one junction end is altered; a read error may explain this. This chain joins TRBV4-3 and TRBJ2-1, with D perhaps matching TRBD2 (6 bases). There are 16 residues in the CDR3. Germline CDR1 reads LGHNA; CDR2 reads YSLEER. The CDR3 region has the DNA TGCGCTAGCAGCCAAGATGCGGGAAGCTTCTGCAATGAGCAGTTCTTC. This sequence encodes CASSQDAGSFCNEQFF.